Sequencing of this T cell receptor (beta chain) was carried out in a study of patients and donors after allogeneic stem cell transplantation. TCRdb reanalysed the RT-PCR reads using MiXCR and keeps one entry per CDR3 protein. The sample records about a million distinct CDR3 sequences, approximately 18% being singletons. The CDR3 is 13 residues long. CDR1 is SGHNT, CDR2 YENEEA, per germline. Between the trimmed V and J ends, which lost 5 bases and 12 bases, there was a span of 18 bases. This clonotype showed up just a few times. Sequencing was done on a sample of blood, either unsorted or a sorted T cell fraction (not recorded which). This receptor was taken from a human donor who was either an allogeneic HSCT recipient or a stem cell or donor lymphocyte infusion donor (not recorded which). It is not recorded whose cells these are; they may come from a transplant donor. This sequence joins TRBV11-3 and TRBJ2-3; no reliable D call. The CDR3 region is CASSTAPVLSQYF. For the CDR3, the DNA is TGTGCCAGCAGCACGGCGCCTGTTCTATCACAGTATTTT.